The rows below give T cell receptor beta chains drawn from one sample of a study of T-cell reconstitution after alpha-beta-depleted transplantation in children. TCRdb fed the PCR reads into MiXCR, producing one record per CDR3 protein. The table records hundreds of thousands of distinct CDR3 sequences, around 13% of them present only once. This specimen consisted of PBMCs, obtained before TCRalphabeta/CD19-depleted stem cell transplant. These receptor sequences come from a girl aged 2-10 years with congenital amegakaryocytic thrombocytopenia, due to receive a stem cell transplant. The CDR3 runs from the conserved cysteine through the conserved F or W. D genes are given only for firm matches. The size of a clone is reported for some rows only, either as once, few or many, or as a class for expanded clones.

. | many | TRBJ1-4 | TRBV5-1 | CASSLDVDEKLFF | TGCGCCAGCAGCCTGGACGTCGATGAAAAACTGTTTTTT
. | . | TRBJ2-6 | TRBV6-5 | CASSYVGSGANVLTF | TGTGCCAGCAGTTACGTGGGCTCCGGGGCCAACGTCCTGACTTTC
TRBD2 | few | TRBJ2-1 | TRBV20-1 | CSARDSGRVNEQFF | TGCAGTGCTAGAGATAGCGGGAGGGTCAATGAGCAGTTCTTC
. | few | TRBJ2-5 | TRBV12-3/TRBV12-4 | CASSSGDPQYF | TGTGCCAGCAGTAGTGGGGATCCCCAGTACTTC
TRBD1 | few | TRBJ2-7 | TRBV2 | CASGRDRGSYEQYF | TGTGCCAGTGGTCGGGACAGGGGATCCTACGAGCAGTACTTC
. | many | TRBJ1-6 | TRBV12-3/TRBV12-4 | CASSLLIGGHLWNSPLHF | TGTGCCAGCAGCCTTTTAATCGGGGGCCACTTGTGGAATTCACCCCTCCACTTT
. | many | TRBJ1-3 | TRBV20-1 | CSASSGGSGNTIYF | TGCAGTGCTAGTTCGGGGGGCTCTGGAAACACCATATATTTT
. | few | TRBJ2-1 | TRBV9 | CASSPLGGTGYEQFF | TGTGCCAGCAGCCCCCTTGGGGGAACTGGATATGAGCAGTTCTTC
. | many | TRBJ2-4 | TRBV20-1 | CSAPGRELAKNIQYF | TGCAGTGCCCCCGGGCGGGAATTAGCCAAAAACATTCAGTACTTC
TRBD1 | many | TRBJ1-2 | TRBV6-5 | CASSYSTGDGYTF | TGTGCCAGCAGTTACTCGACAGGGGATGGCTACACCTTC
. | many | TRBJ2-1 | TRBV12-3/TRBV12-4 | CATWGSRSDEQFF | TGTGCCACCTGGGGTAGTCGAAGCGATGAGCAGTTCTTC
TRBD1 | many | TRBJ2-5 | TRBV20-1 | CSARDRGPETQYF | TGCAGTGCTAGGGACAGGGGGCCCGAGACCCAGTACTTC
. | few | TRBJ2-7 | TRBV10-3 | CAISVMAYYEQYF | TGTGCCATCAGTGTAATGGCTTACTACGAGCAGTACTTC
. | many | TRBJ2-1 | TRBV6-5 | CASEGGITYNEQFF | TGTGCCAGCGAGGGCGGGATCACCTACAATGAGCAGTTCTTC
. | . | TRBJ1-5 | TRBV7-8 | CASSLEQGGSVQPQHF | TGTGCCAGCAGCTTAGAACAGGGCGGTTCCGTTCAGCCCCAGCATTTT
. | . | TRBJ2-7 | TRBV5-5 | CASSLRQGKSYEQYF | TGTGCCAGCAGCTTGAGGCAGGGTAAATCCTACGAGCAGTACTTC
TRBD1 | many | TRBJ1-1 | TRBV6-1 | CASRLRGQTEAFF | TGTGCCAGCAGGCTGAGGGGACAGACTGAAGCTTTCTTT
. | . | TRBJ2-3 | TRBV2 | CASSGPWATDTQYF | TGTGCCAGCAGTGGTCCGTGGGCCACAGATACGCAGTATTTT